These 26 T cell receptor beta chains came from one sample sequenced in a study of radiation and T cells in renal cell carcinoma. The method was immunoSEQ multiplex PCR; TCRdb's version includes in-frame clones alone and lacks a portion of them. The data hold about 150,000 clones, with about 88% observed a single time. Time point: baseline pretreatment blood. Treatment described: 15 Gy SBRT to primary tumor, nephrectomy 4 weeks later. Sequencing was performed on blood, taken from a patient whose treatment included radiotherapy and nephrectomy. Source of these receptors: a woman aged 70-85 years with renal cell carcinoma.

This clone was recorded only once. The chain uses TRBV21-1 and TRBJ2-3; the DNA was not compared with TRBD2, the D call given in the table. TRBV21-1 has pseudogene status. The CDR3 is 16 amino acids. The CDR3 nucleotides read TGTGCCAGCAGCAAAGAGCAGCGGGGGGGCACAGATACGCAGTATTTT. Protein: CASSKEQRGGTDTQYF.

The rearrangement links TRBV5-1 to TRBJ2-2; D assignment may be TRBD1 or TRBD2 (7 bases each). Per the germline V gene, CDR1 is SGHRS and CDR2 is YFSETQ. V was pared by 4 bases and J by 1 base, with 17 bases between. This CDR3 has 17 residues. CDR3 region: CASSPRGGPGNTGELFF. The DNA of the CDR3 is TGCGCCAGCAGCCCCAGGGGGGGGCCTGGGAACACCGGGGAGCTGTTTTTT.

The chain couples TRBV19 to TRBJ1-4; D call uncertain. Per germline, CDR1 LNHDA and CDR2 SQIVND (reference sequence). This CDR3 has 15 amino acids. Between the trimmed V and J ends, which lost 1 base and 4 bases, there was a span of 10 bases. CDR3 nucleotide sequence: TGTGCCAGTAGTATAGCAGGCAGTTATAATGAAAAACTGTTTTTT. This sequence encodes CASSIAGSYNEKLFF.

The chain uses TRBV4-3 and TRBJ2-7; D tentatively fits TRBD1 or TRBD2 (5 bases each). This CDR3 is built from 14 residues. V lost 3 bases and J lost 4, with 13 bases in between. The germline gives CDR1 LGHNA, CDR2 YSLEER. This CDR3 reads CASSHSGGQYEQYF. Written as DNA, the CDR3 is TGCGCCAGCAGCCATTCTGGGGGTCAGTACGAGCAGTACTTC.

This sequence joins TRBV4-3 and TRBJ1-2; D not resolved. The germline V gene has CDR1 LGHNA and CDR2 YSLEER. V lost 4 bases, J lost 2 bases, and 11 bases lay in between. The CDR3 sequence is 14 residues long. The CDR3 here is CASSLMEGNYGYTF. CDR3 bases: TGCGCCAGCAGCCTCATGGAGGGCAACTATGGCTACACCTTC.

The J gene is TRBJ1-1, the V gene TRBV27; D is unclear. The ends were cut back, 3 bases at V and 5 bases at J, with 16 bases in the middle. The length of the CDR3 is 15 residues. Germline loops: CDR1 MNHEY, CDR2 SMNVEV (reference sequence). This CDR3 reads CASSFGGSGGTEAFF. In DNA form, the CDR3 reads TGTGCCAGCAGTTTCGGAGGGTCGGGAGGGACTGAAGCTTTCTTT.

The chain has TRBV15 and TRBJ2-7; 10 bases are shared with TRBD1. J was trimmed by 4 bases and V by 0 bases; bases with no gene match: 3. There are 15 residues in the CDR3. Germline V gene lookup returns CDR1 LNHNV and CDR2 YYDKDF (reference sequence). CDR3 protein: CATSREWTGGYEQYF. The CDR3, as DNA: TGTGCCACCAGCAGAGAATGGACAGGGGGGTACGAGCAGTACTTC.

The J gene is TRBJ2-5, the V gene TRBV5-1, with D uncertain. This CDR3 region has 12 residues. CDR1 is SGHRS and CDR2 is YFSETQ in the germline V gene. V lost 3 bases to trimming and J lost 5 bases, with 8 bases between them. The CDR3 reads CASSSTGETQYF. In nucleotides, the CDR3 is TGCGCCAGCAGCTCGACGGGCGAGACCCAGTACTTC. The full variable domain, completed using reference TRBV5-1 and TRBJ2-5, is KAGVTQTPRYLIKTRGQQVTLSCSPISGHRSVSWYQQTPGQGLQFLFEYFSETQRNKGNFPGRFSGRQFSNSRSEMNVSTLELGDSALYLCASSSTGETQYFGPGTRLLVL.

This chain uses TRBV19 with TRBJ2-5; the match to TRBD1 covers 9 bases. The germline gives CDR1 LNHDA, CDR2 SQIVND (reference sequence). The CDR3 has 14 amino acids. With V trimmed by 5 bases and J by 1 base, 2 bases remained unmatched. Here the CDR3 DNA reads TGTGCCAGTAGTTTGACAGGGGGCCAAGAGACCCAGTACTTC. Its protein product is CASSLTGGQETQYF.

The V gene is TRBV10-3, the J gene TRBJ1-1, with a possible D match to TRBD1 (5 bases). Germline-derived CDR1 and CDR2 are ENHRY and SYGVKD. Trimming took 3 bases from V and 5 from J, leaving 16 bases between them. The CDR3 spans 15 residues. The chain's CDR3 is CAISDSRQGSTEAFF. The CDR3, as DNA: TGTGCCATCAGTGATTCACGGCAGGGTAGTACTGAAGCTTTCTTT.

The chain uses TRBV6-1 and TRBJ1-5, with D tentatively TRBD1 (5 bases). Trimming shortened V by 2 bases and J by 3 bases, and 8 bases separated the two germline ends. Germline V gives CDR1 MNHNS, CDR2 SASEGT. The CDR3 contains 14 residues. CDR3 sequence: CASSERGTNQPQHF. CDR3 in DNA: TGTGCCAGCAGTGAAAGGGGCACCAATCAGCCCCAGCATTTT.

The rearrangement links TRBV14 to TRBJ2-3; D gene unclear. The CDR3 sequence is 15 residues long. The germline V gene encodes CDR1 SGHDN and CDR2 FVKESK. Between the trimmed V and J ends, which lost 1 base and 4 bases, there was a span of 12 bases. The CDR3 loop reads CASSQGVVYADTQYF. The CDR3 bases are TGTGCCAGCAGCCAAGGGGTAGTTTACGCAGATACGCAGTATTTT.

Written as DNA, the CDR3 is TGTGCCAGCATCACCAGGGTCGTCACTGAAGCTTTCTTT. Encoded protein: CASITRVVTEAFF. The chain combines TRBV2 with TRBJ1-1, with TRBD1 as a possible D gene (5 bases). Trimming left V 7 bases short and J 4 bases short, with 13 bases between. This CDR3 is built from 13 residues. Looked up from germline, CDR1 is SNHLY and CDR2 is FYNNEI. The full variable domain, its missing parts supplied by reference TRBV2 and TRBJ1-1, is EPEVTQTPSHQVTQMGQEVILRCVPISNHLYFYWYRQILGQKVEFLVSFYNNEISEKSEIFDDQFSVERPDGSNFTLKIRSTKLEDSAMYFCASITRVVTEAFFGQGTRLTVV.

This chain links TRBV2 with TRBJ2-7; the D gene is possibly TRBD1 (5 bases). Germline assignment: CDR1 SNHLY and CDR2 FYNNEI. The length of the CDR3 is 13 residues. V was cut by 5 bases and J by 1 base, with 9 bases left in between. CDR3 sequence: CASSQSGSYEQYF. The CDR3 bases are TGTGCCAGCAGTCAGTCAGGGTCCTACGAGCAGTACTTC. The full variable domain, with the rest looked up from reference TRBV2 and TRBJ2-7, is EPEVTQTPSHQVTQMGQEVILRCVPISNHLYFYWYRQILGQKVEFLVSFYNNEISEKSEIFDDQFSVERPDGSNFTLKIRSTKLEDSAMYFCASSQSGSYEQYFGPGTRLTVT.

V gene TRBV27 combines with J gene TRBJ1-6; 11 bases agree with TRBD1. The length of the CDR3 is 14 residues. V was pared by 5 bases and J by 9 bases, with 3 bases of the junction left unmatched. The V gene's germline CDR1 is MNHEY and CDR2 SMNVEV (reference sequence). The CDR3 DNA reads TGTGCCAGCAGTCACGGGACAGGGGGTTCACCCCTCCACTTT. Translating gives CASSHGTGGSPLHF.

CDR3 residues: CASSPGQGKEKLFF. DNA of the CDR3: TGTGCCAGCAGCCCCGGACAGGGTAAAGAAAAACTGTTTTTT. The chain combines TRBV7-3 with TRBJ1-4, with 8 positions matching TRBD1. This CDR3 has 14 amino acids. The V segment lost 5 bases and the J segment 8 bases; nucleotides outside the gene matches: 7. CDR1 and CDR2 (germline): SGHTA, FQGTGA.

V and J are TRBV10-2 and TRBJ2-3; 7 bases are a match to TRBD1. Trimming took 5 bases from V and 2 from J; bases not matched to a gene: 7. Germline V gene data show CDR1 as WSHSY and CDR2 as SAAADI. CDR3 length: 15 residues. The CDR3 DNA follows: TGCGCCAGCAGTATTAATGGACAGGCCACAGATACGCAGTATTTT. It encodes CASSINGQATDTQYF.

The CDR3 loop reads CASKRDTNYNEQFF. The CDR3 DNA reads TGTGCCAGCAAGCGGGACACTAACTACAATGAGCAGTTCTTC. This chain links TRBV6-4 with TRBJ2-1, with D maybe TRBD2 (7 bases). This CDR3 is 14 amino acids long. Trimming stripped 7 bases from V and 3 bases from J, with 13 bases between. Per the germline V gene, CDR1 is MRHNA and CDR2 is SNTAGT.

This chain connects TRBV6-5 to TRBJ1-1; D not resolved. CDR3 length: 14 residues. Trimming cost V 0 bases and J 5 bases, with 10 bases left between them. Germline V gene lookup returns CDR1 MNHEY and CDR2 SVGAGI. The CDR3 nucleotides read TGTGCCAGCAGTTACTCGAAGGTGGGTACTGAAGCTTTCTTT. As protein: CASSYSKVGTEAFF.

The chain has TRBV25-1 and TRBJ1-1; weak D call: TRBD1 (5 bases). V was shortened by 7 bases and J by 7 bases, with 16 bases between the two germline ends. The CDR3 extends over 13 amino acids. CDR1 is MGHDK and CDR2 is SYGVNS in the germline V gene. The CDR3 coding sequence is TGTGCCAGCACGACGGGGCCGGGGATTGAAGCTTTCTTT. Protein: CASTTGPGIEAFF.

This clone was counted once. The CDR3 is CASSLGPRSSYNEQFF. The CDR3, as DNA: TGTGCCAGCAGCTTAGGCCCCCGGAGCTCCTACAATGAGCAGTTCTTC. The J gene is TRBJ2-1, the V gene TRBV7-6, with unresolved D. The CDR3 covers 16 residues. Deletions cut 1 base from V and 0 bases from J, with 10 bases between. The germline CDR1 and CDR2 sequences are SGHVS and FNYEAQ.

The chain uses TRBV28 and TRBJ1-2; D ambiguous. The V gene lost 6 bases and the J gene lost 7 bases, with 15 bases spanning the gap. Germline lookup yields CDR1 MDHEN and CDR2 SYDVKM. The CDR3 has 13 residues. CDR3 amino acids: CASRSVGRSGYTF. The CDR3 DNA reads as TGTGCCAGCAGGAGCGTCGGCAGGTCTGGCTACACCTTC.

The rearrangement joins TRBV13 to TRBJ1-6; D is ambiguous. The CDR3 spans 12 residues. Deletions cut 7 bases from V and 9 bases from J, with 10 bases between. From germline, CDR1 is PRHDT and CDR2 FYEKMQ (reference sequence). The CDR3 nucleotides are TGTGCCAGCACGACTTCGGGTTCACCCCTCCACTTT. It encodes CASTTSGSPLHF.

V is TRBV18 and J is TRBJ1-4; 7 bases are a match to TRBD1. The CDR3 length is 15 residues. Trimming at V came to 0 bases and at J to 6 bases, leaving 4 bases not matched to a gene. CDR1 KGHSH and CDR2 LQKENI come from the germline V gene. The CDR3 reads CASSPPGGGHEKLFF. The DNA of the CDR3 is TGTGCCAGCTCACCACCGGGAGGGGGCCATGAAAAACTGTTTTTT. Full variable domain (rest looked up from reference TRBV18 and TRBJ1-4): NAGVMQNPRHLVRRRGQEARLRCSPMKGHSHVYWYRQLPEEGLKFMVYLQKENIIDESGMPKERFSAEFPKEGPSILRIQQVVRGDSAAYFCASSPPGGGHEKLFFGSGTQLSVL.

The chain uses TRBV7-2 and TRBJ2-5; D assignment may be TRBD1 or TRBD2 (5 bases each). Germline assignment: CDR1 SGHTA and CDR2 FQGNSA. The CDR3 is 14 residues long. Trimming shortened V by 5 bases and J by 1 base, and 11 bases separated the two germline ends. Written as DNA, the CDR3 is TGTGCCAGCAGCCAGGGACGCAGCCAAGAGACCCAGTACTTC. Amino acids: CASSQGRSQETQYF.

The V call is TRBV4-3, the J call TRBJ1-5, with 8 bases identical to TRBD1. V shed 10 bases and J 2 bases; nucleotides not matched to a gene: 16. The CDR3 totals 17 residues. Germline V lookup: CDR1 LGHNA, CDR2 YSLEER. CDR3 sequence (DNA): TGCGCCACCTCCATCCTGGGACAGGTACAAGGCAATCAGCCCCAGCATTTT. Its protein product is CATSILGQVQGNQPQHF.